What follows are 10 T cell receptor beta chains derived from one specimen sequenced in a study of blood T cell repertoires in COVID-19. Using immunoSEQ multiplex PCR, the repertoire was profiled, and TCRdb retains in-frame clones only, with some absent. The data contain about 340,000 clones, around 90% of them singletons. The sequencing input was PBMCs or T cells enriched from blood (not recorded which). The receptors stem from a woman younger than 45 who had recovered from COVID-19.

The sample holds one count of this clone. V gene TRBV7-9 combines with J gene TRBJ2-5; D is perhaps TRBD1 (5 bases). Germline-derived CDR1 and CDR2 are SEHNR and FQNEAQ (reference sequence). Trimming pared 0 bases from V and 5 bases from J, leaving 13 bases between. The CDR3 extends over 15 amino acids. The CDR3 bases are TGTGCCAGCAGCTTAGCCTCTTCAGGGCGGGAGACCCAGTACTTC. Translation gives CASSLASSGRETQYF. Full variable domain (outside the CDR3, taken from reference TRBV7-9 and TRBJ2-5): DTGVSQNPRHKITKRGQNVTFRCDPISEHNRLYWYRQTLGQGPEFLTYFQNEAQLEKSRLLSDRFSAERPKGSFSTLEIQRTEQGDSAMYLCASSLASSGRETQYFGPGTRLLVL.

CDR3 region: CASSLVQGAAYNEQFF. For the CDR3, the DNA is TGTGCCAGCAGCTTAGTTCAGGGGGCGGCCTACAATGAGCAGTTCTTC. This sequence joins TRBV11-3 and TRBJ2-1, with 8 bases lining up with TRBD1. Germline CDR1 reads SGHNT; CDR2 reads YENEEA. The CDR3 is made up of 16 amino acids. V was clipped by 1 base and J by 2 bases; unmatched bases: 4.

The V call is TRBV7-3, the J call TRBJ2-7; 8 positions agree with TRBD2. There are 13 residues in the CDR3. V lost 1 base to trimming and J lost 12 bases; unmatched junction nucleotides: 8. CDR1 and CDR2 (germline): SGHTA, FQGTGA. The DNA for the CDR3 is TGTGCCAGCAGCTTAATGGGACTAGAGGATCTGTACTTC. This gives the protein CASSLMGLEDLYF.

This clone was counted a single time. Germline is not matched at one junction end, which may reflect a read error. The chain recombines TRBV7-7 with TRBJ2-2; D call uncertain. Germline V lookup: CDR1 SSHAT, CDR2 FNYEAQ (reference sequence). The CDR3 has 15 residues. The CDR3 region has the DNA TGTGCTAGCAGCTTAGGAAGCAGCGCCACCGGGGAGCTGTTTTTT. It codes for CASSLGSSATGELFF.

J is TRBJ2-2 and V is TRBV5-1; D may be TRBD2 (6 bases). With 4 bases removed from V and 5 bases from J, the gap between germline ends came to 18 bases. CDR1 and CDR2 (germline): SGHRS, YFSETQ. This CDR3 contains 16 residues. In nucleotides, the CDR3 is TGCGCCAGCAGCCCGAGCGGAGGGGTGGGGACCGGGGAGCTGTTTTTT. Translation: CASSPSGGVGTGELFF. Variable domain in full (rest from reference TRBV5-1 and TRBJ2-2): KAGVTQTPRYLIKTRGQQVTLSCSPISGHRSVSWYQQTPGQGLQFLFEYFSETQRNKGNFPGRFSGRQFSNSRSEMNVSTLELGDSALYLCASSPSGGVGTGELFFGEGSRLTVL.

The chain joins TRBV29-1 to TRBJ2-1, with TRBD2 identical over 9 bases. The V gene's germline CDR1 is SQVTM and CDR2 ANQGSEA. The CDR3 totals 14 residues. With V trimmed by 6 bases and J by 8 bases, 11 bases remained unmatched. Written as DNA, the CDR3 is TGCAGCGTAATCTTAGCGGGAGTGTTGCATGAGCAGTTCTTC. It specifies CSVILAGVLHEQFF.

J is TRBJ2-7 and V is TRBV5-4; 13 positions agree with TRBD2. The CDR3 is made up of 14 amino acids. J lost 6 bases, V lost 1 base, and 1 base had no gene match. Germline loops: CDR1 SGHNT, CDR2 YYREEE (reference sequence). CDR3 residues: CASSLTSGRGEQYF. DNA of the CDR3: TGTGCCAGCAGCTTGACTAGCGGGAGGGGCGAGCAGTACTTC.

The genes are TRBV18 and TRBJ1-1; 8 bases fit TRBD1. Per the germline V gene, CDR1 is KGHSH and CDR2 is LQKENI. The junction had 11 bases not matched to a gene; V was cut back by 4 bases and J by 4 bases. The CDR3 runs 16 residues. Written as DNA, the CDR3 is TGTGCCAGCTCACGATCCACGGACAGGGTAAGCACTGAAGCTTTCTTT. Residues: CASSRSTDRVSTEAFF.

The genes are TRBV28 and TRBJ2-3, with TRBD2 identical over 12 bases. The germline CDR1 and CDR2 sequences are MDHEN and SYDVKM. The V segment lost 5 bases and the J segment 1 base; nucleotides outside the gene matches: 4. CDR3 length equals 16 residues. The CDR3 nucleotides are TGTGCCAGCAGTGGGACTAGCGGGTTCCGCACAGATACGCAGTATTTT. This gives the protein CASSGTSGFRTDTQYF.

The CDR3 DNA sequence: TGTGCCTGGAGTGCAGGACAGGGGAGGACTGAAGCTTTCTTT. Translated: CAWSAGQGRTEAFF. The chain uses TRBV30 and TRBJ1-1; 9 bases align to TRBD1. CDR1 and CDR2 (germline): GTSNPN, SVGIG (reference sequence). After removal of 1 base from V and 5 bases from J, the junction contained 5 bases not matched to a gene. CDR3 length: 14 residues.